The 31 T cell receptor beta chains below all came from one sample that was sequenced in a study of shared clonotypes between healthy human individuals. Generated by immunoSEQ multiplex PCR, the TCRdb table keeps only in-frame clones and is missing some. The data hold some 1,400,000 clones, with roughly 96% observed a single time. The sample comprised naive CD4+ T cells sorted from blood. Subset reported: CD45RA+ positively selected. Receptors were obtained from a man aged 25 to 40 in good health.

This clone occurred once. The J gene is TRBJ2-1, the V gene TRBV7-8, with 8 bases matching TRBD1. Per germline, CDR1 SGHVS and CDR2 FQNEAQ. The CDR3 is 17 amino acids. V lost 5 bases, J lost 4 bases, and 13 bases stayed unmatched. The CDR3 nucleotides read TGTGCCAGCAGCCCCTCCCTGGACAGGGTGGGTTACAATGAGCAGTTCTTC. Translating gives CASSPSLDRVGYNEQFF.

The V and J genes are TRBV28 and TRBJ2-7; D may correspond to TRBD1 or TRBD2 (6 bases each). Germline V gives CDR1 MDHEN, CDR2 SYDVKM. V was cut by 7 bases and J by 3 bases, with 22 bases left in between. The CDR3 has 16 amino acids. The CDR3 loop is CASTRIPGARLYEQYF. For the CDR3, the DNA is TGTGCCAGCACCCGAATCCCGGGGGCACGGCTCTACGAGCAGTACTTC.

V gene TRBV19 combines with J gene TRBJ1-5, with D maybe TRBD1 (5 bases). Between the trimmed V and J ends, which lost 4 bases and 0 bases, there was a span of 25 bases. The CDR3 is 20 residues long. The germline V gene has CDR1 LNHDA and CDR2 SQIVND (reference sequence). In nucleotides, the CDR3 is TGTGCCAGTAGTACCCAAATTGGGGGACTGCAGGGTTATAGCAATCAGCCCCAGCATTTT. Amino acid sequence: CASSTQIGGLQGYSNQPQHF.

This clone appeared once. The CDR3 DNA sequence: TGCGCCAGCAGCCGGGACAGGGGAGGGGAAAAACTGTTTTTT. Protein product: CASSRDRGGEKLFF. The chain joins TRBV5-1 to TRBJ1-4, with TRBD1 matching 10 bases. There are 14 residues in the CDR3. Germline CDR1 SGHRS, CDR2 YFSETQ. Unmatched junction bases numbered 5, after V lost 4 bases and J lost 8 bases.

The chain links TRBV19 to TRBJ2-7, with 7 positions matching TRBD2. Looked up from germline, CDR1 is LNHDA and CDR2 is SQIVND (reference sequence). The CDR3 loop spans 15 amino acids. J lost 6 bases, V lost 3 bases, and 11 bases had no gene match. CDR3 in DNA: TGTGCCAGTAGTATGACTAGCCGAGGGGATGCCGAGCAGTACTTC. Translation: CASSMTSRGDAEQYF. Drawing the rest from reference TRBV19 and TRBJ2-7, the complete variable domain is DGGITQSPKYLFRKEGQNVTLSCEQNLNHDAMYWYRQDPGQGLRLIYYSQIVNDFQKGDIAEGYSVSREKKESFPLTVTSAQKNPTAFYLCASSMTSRGDAEQYFGPGTRLTVT.

V gene TRBV28 combines with J gene TRBJ1-2; possible D gene TRBD1, 6 bases. CDR1 MDHEN and CDR2 SYDVKM come from the germline V gene. This CDR3 has 16 residues. V lost 6 bases to trimming and J lost 4 bases, with 21 bases between them. The CDR3 spells CASSYVGHSPPYGYTF. The CDR3 DNA is TGTGCCAGCAGCTACGTGGGACATTCCCCGCCCTATGGCTACACCTTC.

This chain links TRBV19 with TRBJ1-4; D remains ambiguous. Germline V gives CDR1 LNHDA, CDR2 SQIVND (reference sequence). CDR3 length equals 17 residues. Deletions cut 4 bases from V and 4 bases from J, with 19 bases between. The CDR3 region is CASSTLSFRGSNEKLFF. In DNA, the CDR3 is TGTGCCAGTAGTACCCTCTCGTTCCGTGGAAGTAATGAAAAACTGTTTTTT.

J is TRBJ1-1 and V is TRBV5-5, with D hard to call. The germline gives CDR1 SGHKS, CDR2 YYEKEE (reference sequence). The CDR3 spans 12 residues. Trimming took 2 bases from V and 5 from J, leaving 7 bases between them. The CDR3 reads CASSFGMTEAFF. The CDR3 DNA sequence: TGTGCCAGCAGCTTCGGTATGACTGAAGCTTTCTTT. Complete variable domain (other parts from reference TRBV5-5 and TRBJ1-1): DAGVTQSPTHLIKTRGQQVTLRCSPISGHKSVSWYQQVLGQGPQFIFQYYEKEERGRGNFPDRFSARQFPNYSSELNVNALLLGDSALYLCASSFGMTEAFFGQGTRLTVV.

The chain couples TRBV5-4 to TRBJ1-3; D is unresolved. Trimming removed 4 bases from V and 2 bases from J, with 7 bases in between. The germline CDR1 and CDR2 sequences are SGHNT and YYREEE (reference sequence). This CDR3 has 13 amino acids. CDR3 in DNA: TGTGCCAGCAGCCCAGGACCTGGAAACACCATATATTTT. This encodes CASSPGPGNTIYF.

The CDR3 spells CASSFRENQPQHF. The DNA of the CDR3 is TGTGCCAGCAGTTTTCGGGAGAATCAGCCCCAGCATTTT. The chain joins TRBV27 to TRBJ1-5; no definite D call. This CDR3 is 13 amino acids long. Germline V gives CDR1 MNHEY, CDR2 SMNVEV (reference sequence). Between the trimmed V and J ends, which lost 3 bases and 4 bases, there was a span of 7 bases.

This chain joins TRBV4-1 and TRBJ2-1, with 7 bases aligning to TRBD1. The CDR3 is made up of 16 amino acids. The V gene end was trimmed by 0 bases and the J gene end by 1 base; junction bases not matched to a gene: 3. Looked up from germline, CDR1 is MGHRA and CDR2 is YSYEKL. CDR3 sequence (DNA): TGCGCCAGCAGCCAAGACCGGGACAGATCCTACAATGAGCAGTTCTTC. Translating it yields CASSQDRDRSYNEQFF.

CDR3 sequence: CASSVGGGRVAETQYF. CDR3 bases: TGTGCCAGCAGCGTAGGAGGCGGGAGGGTAGCGGAGACCCAGTACTTC. The chain joins TRBV9 to TRBJ2-5; 9 positions match TRBD2. The CDR3 consists of 16 residues. V was pared by 0 bases and J by 5 bases, with 8 bases of the junction left unmatched. From germline, CDR1 is SGDLS and CDR2 YYNGEE.

The chain couples TRBV9 to TRBJ2-3; 14 nucleotides match TRBD2. Losses at the gene ends were 2 bases for V and 1 base for J; bases not matched to a gene: 6. This CDR3 comprises 18 residues. The germline V gene encodes CDR1 SGDLS and CDR2 YYNGEE. The CDR3 sequence: CASSVGTSGRLGTDTQYF. DNA of the CDR3: TGTGCCAGCAGCGTCGGGACTAGCGGGAGATTAGGCACAGATACGCAGTATTTT.

Note on this clone: The sample carries other DNA sequences with the same CDR3. The rearrangement uses TRBV5-5 and TRBJ1-5, with unresolved D. Germline CDR1 is SGHKS and CDR2 is YYEKEE (reference sequence). V lost 0 bases and J 1 base, leaving 5 bases between the germline ends. This CDR3 comprises 14 residues. In DNA form, the CDR3 reads TGTGCCAGCAGCTTGGGGCCGAGCAATCAGCCCCAGCATTTT. As protein: CASSLGPSNQPQHF.

The chain has TRBV7-8 and TRBJ2-1; no firm D call. Trimming shortened V by 1 base and J by 8 bases, and 6 bases separated the two germline ends. Per germline, CDR1 SGHVS and CDR2 FQNEAQ. CDR3 size: 12 residues. CDR3 bases: TGTGCCAGCAGCTTAGAGTTCGATGAGCAGTTCTTC. As protein: CASSLEFDEQFF.

On this clone: This specimen includes other DNA sequences encoding the same CDR3. The V call is TRBV7-2, the J call TRBJ2-1; no definite D call. CDR3 length: 12 residues. Germline V CDR1 and CDR2: SGHTA, FQGNSA. Trimming stripped 6 bases from V and 2 bases from J, with 5 bases between. The CDR3 loop reads CASSLTYNEQFF. CDR3 DNA: TGTGCCAGCAGTCTAACCTACAATGAGCAGTTCTTC.

The chain carries TRBV7-6 and TRBJ1-1; 7 bases agree with TRBD1. CDR1 and CDR2 (germline): SGHVS, FNYEAQ. The CDR3 spans 13 residues. V gave up 4 bases and J gave up 4 bases; unmatched junction bases: 3. Here the CDR3 reads CASSSRGRTEAFF. CDR3 sequence (DNA): TGTGCCAGCAGCTCTAGGGGGCGCACTGAAGCTTTCTTT.

The table lists this clone with a count of one. CDR3 protein: CASSLASWNNEQFF. The CDR3 DNA follows: TGTGCCAGCAGCTTAGCTAGCTGGAACAATGAGCAGTTCTTC. This sequence joins TRBV7-8 and TRBJ2-1; no definite D call. Trimming removed 0 bases at V and 5 bases at J, with 8 bases between. The CDR3 consists of 14 residues. Germline V gene lookup returns CDR1 SGHVS and CDR2 FQNEAQ.

As concerns this clone: Other DNA sequences in the same sample also yield this CDR3. CDR3 sequence reads: CASSLDRVNTEAFF. The CDR3 DNA reads TGTGCCAGCAGCCTGGACAGGGTGAACACTGAAGCTTTCTTT. The V and J genes are TRBV5-4 and TRBJ1-1; 8 bases are a match to TRBD1. The V and J ends lost 4 bases and 0 bases, in that order; junction bases with no gene match: 2. Germline loops: CDR1 SGHNT, CDR2 YYREEE (reference sequence). The CDR3 loop spans 14 amino acids.

The chain links TRBV9 to TRBJ2-7; tentative D call: TRBD1 (5 bases). Deletions cut 0 bases from V and 12 bases from J, with 13 bases between. This CDR3 has 12 amino acids. Germline V gene data show CDR1 as SGDLS and CDR2 as YYNGEE. The DNA of the CDR3 is TGTGCCAGCAGCGTAGCAGGACATTTGCTGTACTTC. Translation: CASSVAGHLLYF.

The genes are TRBV7-6 and TRBJ2-2; no clear D gene. Trimming removed 5 bases at V and 4 bases at J, with 17 bases between. Per germline, CDR1 SGHVS and CDR2 FNYEAQ. The CDR3 spans 16 residues. This chain's CDR3 is CASSPKNGIGTGELFF. CDR3 DNA sequence: TGTGCCAGCAGCCCCAAGAACGGCATAGGCACCGGGGAGCTGTTTTTT. The variable domain in full, completed from reference TRBV7-6 and TRBJ2-2, reads GAGVSQSPRYKVTKRGQDVALRCDPISGHVSLYWYRQALGQGPEFLTYFNYEAQQDKSGLPNDRFSAERPEGSISTLTIQRTEQRDSAMYRCASSPKNGIGTGELFFGEGSRLTVL.

V gene TRBV6-5 combines with J gene TRBJ1-2; D unclear. The CDR3 runs to 12 residues. V dropped 0 bases and J dropped 7 bases, with 6 bases sitting between them. In germline, CDR1 is MNHEY, CDR2 SVGAGI. CDR3 nucleotide sequence: TGTGCCAGCAGTTACTCGAAGTCTGGCTACACCTTC. Encoded protein: CASSYSKSGYTF.

The chain couples TRBV5-1 to TRBJ2-2; 10 nucleotides line up with TRBD2. Per the germline V gene, CDR1 is SGHRS and CDR2 is YFSETQ. This CDR3 has 16 residues. With 0 bases clipped from V and 5 bases from J, the junction kept 4 bases outside the gene matches. The CDR3: CASSLGTSGTTGELFF. CDR3 nucleotides: TGCGCCAGCAGCTTGGGGACTAGCGGAACAACCGGGGAGCTGTTTTTT.

As regards this clone: In the same sample, other DNA sequences code for this CDR3. The rearrangement uses TRBV27 and TRBJ1-3; no clear D. Per the germline V gene, CDR1 is MNHEY and CDR2 is SMNVEV (reference sequence). The CDR3 runs 13 residues. V shed 2 bases and J shed 2 bases, with 4 bases lying between them. CDR3 DNA sequence: TGTGCCAGCAGTTTAAGGGCTGGAAACACCATATATTTT. This gives the protein CASSLRAGNTIYF.

CDR3 protein: CASVGANYGYTF. CDR3 nucleotides: TGTGCCAGCGTGGGGGCTAACTATGGCTACACCTTC. The V and J genes are TRBV6-5 and TRBJ1-2; possible D gene TRBD1, 5 bases. V dropped 8 bases and J dropped 0 bases, with 7 bases sitting between them. CDR1 and CDR2 (germline): MNHEY, SVGAGI. This CDR3 contains 12 residues.

The chain couples TRBV6-6 to TRBJ2-1; TRBD2 matches 14 bases. J was trimmed by 8 bases and V by 6 bases; bases with no gene match: 3. This CDR3 is built from 14 residues. Germline values: CDR1 MNHNY, CDR2 SVGAGI (reference sequence). This CDR3 reads CASRTSGRGHEQFF. The DNA for the CDR3 is TGTGCCAGCAGGACTAGCGGGAGGGGGCATGAGCAGTTCTTC.

The chain recombines TRBV19 with TRBJ1-5, with D hard to call. Germline CDR1 reads LNHDA; CDR2 reads SQIVND (reference sequence). There are 14 residues in the CDR3. With 10 bases removed from V and 4 bases from J, the gap between germline ends came to 17 bases. The CDR3, as DNA: TGTGCCATCAGCCACCACGGAAGTAATCAGCCCCAGCATTTT. This translates into CAISHHGSNQPQHF.

V and J are TRBV5-1 and TRBJ2-1; possible D gene TRBD2, 6 bases. The CDR3 sequence is 13 residues long. Germline V gene lookup returns CDR1 SGHRS and CDR2 YFSETQ. V lost 3 bases and J lost 8, with 12 bases in between. In DNA, the CDR3 is TGCGCCAGCAGCTCCCCGGGGGTCGATGAGCAGTTCTTC. The encoded protein is CASSSPGVDEQFF.

V gene TRBV7-8 combines with J gene TRBJ2-1, with 11 bases identical to TRBD2. Germline CDR1 SGHVS, CDR2 FQNEAQ. The CDR3 runs to 19 residues. J was trimmed by 4 bases and V by 5 bases; bases with no gene match: 16. This CDR3 reads CASSPRGETSGITYNEQFF. For the CDR3, the DNA is TGTGCCAGCAGCCCTAGAGGGGAGACTAGCGGGATCACTTACAATGAGCAGTTCTTC.

The chain combines TRBV4-1 with TRBJ2-5; D gene unclear. V lost 2 bases and J lost 5, with 12 bases in between. The CDR3 runs 14 residues. Germline V gene data show CDR1 as MGHRA and CDR2 as YSYEKL. The CDR3 nucleotides read TGCGCCAGCAGCCAAACTGCCGGTATGGAGACCCAGTACTTC. Protein: CASSQTAGMETQYF.

As for this clone: A much larger clone differs by one base, so this may be a read error. This chain links TRBV10-3 with TRBJ2-3; 12 bases are a match to TRBD2. Germline CDR1 is ENHRY and CDR2 is SYGVKD. The CDR3 loop spans 15 amino acids. The junction had 0 bases not matched to a gene; V was cut back by 2 bases and J by 3 bases. As DNA, the CDR3 is TGTGCCATCAGTGAGGGGACTAGCGGGACAGATACGCAGTATTTT. Translating gives CAISEGTSGTDTQYF.